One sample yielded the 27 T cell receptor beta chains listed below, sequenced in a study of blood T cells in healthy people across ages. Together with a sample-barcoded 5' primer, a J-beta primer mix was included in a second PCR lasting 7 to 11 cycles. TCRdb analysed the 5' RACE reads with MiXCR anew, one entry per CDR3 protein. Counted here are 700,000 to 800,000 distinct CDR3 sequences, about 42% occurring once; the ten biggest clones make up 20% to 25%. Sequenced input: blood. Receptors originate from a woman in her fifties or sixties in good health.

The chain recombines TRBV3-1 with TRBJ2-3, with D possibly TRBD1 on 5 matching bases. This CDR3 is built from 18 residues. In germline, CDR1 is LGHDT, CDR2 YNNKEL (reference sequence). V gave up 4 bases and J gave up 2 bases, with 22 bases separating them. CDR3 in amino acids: CASSLVQGDLLHTDTQYF. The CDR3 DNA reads TGTGCCAGCAGCCTCGTCCAGGGCGACCTACTCCACACAGATACGCAGTATTTT.

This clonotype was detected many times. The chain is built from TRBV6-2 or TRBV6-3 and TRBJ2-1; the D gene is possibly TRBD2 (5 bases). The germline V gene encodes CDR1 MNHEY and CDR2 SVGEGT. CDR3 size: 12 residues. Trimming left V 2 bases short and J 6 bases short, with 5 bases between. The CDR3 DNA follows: TGTGCCAGCAGTTACCTAGCCAATGAGCAGTTCTTC. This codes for CASSYLANEQFF.

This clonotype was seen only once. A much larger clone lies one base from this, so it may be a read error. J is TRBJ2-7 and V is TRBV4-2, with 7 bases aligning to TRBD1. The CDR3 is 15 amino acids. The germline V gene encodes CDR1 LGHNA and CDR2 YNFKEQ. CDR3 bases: TGTGCCAGCGGCCAAGCACAGGGGAATCCCTACGAGCAGTACTTC. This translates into CASGQAQGNPYEQYF.

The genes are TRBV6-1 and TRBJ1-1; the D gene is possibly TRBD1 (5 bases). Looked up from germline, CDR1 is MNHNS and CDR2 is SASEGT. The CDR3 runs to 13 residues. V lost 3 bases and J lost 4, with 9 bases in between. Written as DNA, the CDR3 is TGTGCCAGCAGTGACAGGGAGAGCACTGAAGCTTTCTTT. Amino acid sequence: CASSDRESTEAFF.

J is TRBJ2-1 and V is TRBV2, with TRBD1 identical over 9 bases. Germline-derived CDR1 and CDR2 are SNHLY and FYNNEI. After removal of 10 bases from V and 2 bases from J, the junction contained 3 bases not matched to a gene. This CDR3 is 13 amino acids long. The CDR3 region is CATRDRAYNEQFF. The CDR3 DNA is TGTGCCACCCGGGACAGGGCCTACAATGAGCAGTTCTTC. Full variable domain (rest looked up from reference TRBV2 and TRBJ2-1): EPEVTQTPSHQVTQMGQEVILRCVPISNHLYFYWYRQILGQKVEFLVSFYNNEISEKSEIFDDQFSVERPDGSNFTLKIRSTKLEDSAMYFCATRDRAYNEQFFGPGTRLTVL.

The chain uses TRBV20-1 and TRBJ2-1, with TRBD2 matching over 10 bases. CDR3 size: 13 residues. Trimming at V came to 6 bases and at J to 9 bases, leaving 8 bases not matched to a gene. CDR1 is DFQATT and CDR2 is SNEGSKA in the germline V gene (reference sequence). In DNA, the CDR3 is TGCAGTGCCCGAAGAATAGCGGGAGGTGAGCAGTTCTTC. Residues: CSARRIAGGEQFF.

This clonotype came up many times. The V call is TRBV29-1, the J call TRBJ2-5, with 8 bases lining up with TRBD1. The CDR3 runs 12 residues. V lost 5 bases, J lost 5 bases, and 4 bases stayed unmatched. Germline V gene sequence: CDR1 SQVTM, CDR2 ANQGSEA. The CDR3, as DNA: TGCAGCGTTCGGACAGGGAGTGAGACCCAGTACTTC. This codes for CSVRTGSETQYF. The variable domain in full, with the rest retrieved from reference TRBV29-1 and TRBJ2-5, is SAVISQKPSRDICQRGTSLTIQCQVDSQVTMMFWYRQQPGQSLTLIATANQGSEATYESGFVIDKFPISRPNLTFSTLTVSNMSPEDSSIYLCSVRTGSETQYFGPGTRLLVL.

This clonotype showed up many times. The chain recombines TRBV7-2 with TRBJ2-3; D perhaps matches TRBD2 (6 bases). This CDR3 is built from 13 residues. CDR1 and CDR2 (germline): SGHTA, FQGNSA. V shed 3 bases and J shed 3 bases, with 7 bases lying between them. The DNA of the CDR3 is TGTGCCAGCAGCTTGCGGGAAACAGATACGCAGTATTTT. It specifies CASSLRETDTQYF.

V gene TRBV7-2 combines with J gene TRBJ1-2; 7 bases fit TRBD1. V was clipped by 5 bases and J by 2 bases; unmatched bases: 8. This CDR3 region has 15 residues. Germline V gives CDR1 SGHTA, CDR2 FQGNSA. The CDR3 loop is CASSPQSTGNYGYTF. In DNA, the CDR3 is TGTGCCAGCAGCCCACAATCGACAGGGAACTATGGCTACACCTTC.

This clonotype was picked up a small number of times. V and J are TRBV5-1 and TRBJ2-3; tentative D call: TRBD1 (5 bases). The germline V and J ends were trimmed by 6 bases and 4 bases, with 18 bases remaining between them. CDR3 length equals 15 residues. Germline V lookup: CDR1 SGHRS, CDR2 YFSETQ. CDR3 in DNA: TGCGCCAGCACCGTATTGACAGAGAAAGCAGATACGCAGTATTTT. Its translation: CASTVLTEKADTQYF.

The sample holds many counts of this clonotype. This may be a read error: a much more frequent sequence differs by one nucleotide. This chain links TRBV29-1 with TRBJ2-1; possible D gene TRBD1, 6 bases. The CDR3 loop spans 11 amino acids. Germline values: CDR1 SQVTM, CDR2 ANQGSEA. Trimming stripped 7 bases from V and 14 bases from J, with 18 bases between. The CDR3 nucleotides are TGCAGCGGTGCTGGGGGCCCGAGGAAGTTCTTC. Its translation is CSGAGGPRKFF.

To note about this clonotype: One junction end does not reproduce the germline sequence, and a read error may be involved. For the CDR3, the DNA is TGTGCCATCAACCCCGGGACCGAGACCTACAATGAGCTGTTCTTC. Translating it yields CAINPGTETYNELFF. The rearrangement uses TRBV10-3 and TRBJ2-1; the D gene could be TRBD1 or TRBD2 (5 bases each). The CDR3 loop spans 15 amino acids. In germline, CDR1 is ENHRY, CDR2 SYGVKD.

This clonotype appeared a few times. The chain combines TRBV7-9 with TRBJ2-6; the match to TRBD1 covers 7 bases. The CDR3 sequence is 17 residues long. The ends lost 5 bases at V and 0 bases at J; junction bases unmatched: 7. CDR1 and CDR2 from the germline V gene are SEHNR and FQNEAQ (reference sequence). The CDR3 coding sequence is TGTGCCAGCAGCCTCCGACAGGGCACCTCTGGGGCCAACGTCCTGACTTTC. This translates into CASSLRQGTSGANVLTF.

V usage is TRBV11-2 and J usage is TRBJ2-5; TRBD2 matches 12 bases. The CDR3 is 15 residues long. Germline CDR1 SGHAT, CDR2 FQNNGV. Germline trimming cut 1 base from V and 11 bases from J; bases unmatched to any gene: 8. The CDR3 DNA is TGTGCCAGCAGCTTAGGACTAGCGGGAGTACATGAGCAGTACTTC. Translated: CASSLGLAGVHEQYF.

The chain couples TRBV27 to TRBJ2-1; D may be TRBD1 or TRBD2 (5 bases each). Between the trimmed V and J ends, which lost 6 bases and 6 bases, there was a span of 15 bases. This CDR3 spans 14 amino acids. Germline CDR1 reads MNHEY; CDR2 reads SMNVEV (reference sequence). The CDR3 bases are TGTGCCAGCAGACTAGGGACGTTTTCCAATGAGCAGTTCTTC. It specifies CASRLGTFSNEQFF.

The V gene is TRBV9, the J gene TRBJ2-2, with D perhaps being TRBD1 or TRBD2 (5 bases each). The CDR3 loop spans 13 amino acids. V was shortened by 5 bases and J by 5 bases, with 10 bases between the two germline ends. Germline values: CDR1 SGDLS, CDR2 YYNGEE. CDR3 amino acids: CASSRDPTGELFF. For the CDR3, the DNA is TGTGCCAGCAGTCGGGACCCTACCGGGGAGCTGTTTTTT.

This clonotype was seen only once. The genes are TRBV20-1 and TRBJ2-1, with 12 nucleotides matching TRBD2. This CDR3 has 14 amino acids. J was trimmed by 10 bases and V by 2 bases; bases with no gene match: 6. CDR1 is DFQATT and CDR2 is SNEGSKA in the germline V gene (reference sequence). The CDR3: CSARLAGGPYEQFF. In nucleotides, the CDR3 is TGCAGTGCTAGACTAGCGGGAGGGCCTTACGAGCAGTTCTTC.

As DNA, the CDR3 is TGTGCCAGCAGCGTAGCGGGGGATCAAGAGACCCAGTACTTC. It yields the protein CASSVAGDQETQYF. The V and J genes are TRBV9 and TRBJ2-5; a weak D match, TRBD2 (6 bases). V dropped 0 bases and J dropped 2 bases, with 8 bases sitting between them. Germline values: CDR1 SGDLS, CDR2 YYNGEE. The CDR3 totals 14 residues. The full variable domain, with the rest looked up from reference TRBV9 and TRBJ2-5, is DSGVTQTPKHLITATGQRVTLRCSPRSGDLSVYWYQQSLDQGLQFLIQYYNGEERAKGNILERFSAQQFPDLHSELNLSSLELGDSALYFCASSVAGDQETQYFGPGTRLLVL.

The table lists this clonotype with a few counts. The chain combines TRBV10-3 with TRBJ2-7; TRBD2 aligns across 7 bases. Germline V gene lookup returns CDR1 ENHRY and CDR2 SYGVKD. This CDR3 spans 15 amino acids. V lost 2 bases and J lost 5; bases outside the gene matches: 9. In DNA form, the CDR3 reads TGTGCCATCAGTGAGGCTAGCGGAGCCCTGGACGAGCAGTACTTC. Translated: CAISEASGALDEQYF.

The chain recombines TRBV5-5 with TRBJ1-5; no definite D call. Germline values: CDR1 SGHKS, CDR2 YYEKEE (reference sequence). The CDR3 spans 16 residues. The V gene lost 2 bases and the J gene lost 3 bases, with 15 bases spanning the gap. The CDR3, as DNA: TGTGCCAGCAGCTTCACGGGCAACTTATACAATCAGCCCCAGCATTTT. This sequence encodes CASSFTGNLYNQPQHF.

The CDR3: CASSQDSAGGGYTF. CDR3 bases: TGCGCCAGCAGCCAAGATTCGGCAGGCGGGGGCTACACCTTC. This chain connects TRBV4-3 to TRBJ1-2; no firm D call. Germline V lookup: CDR1 LGHNA, CDR2 YSLEER. The CDR3 has 14 amino acids. Trimming shortened V by 0 bases and J by 8 bases, and 13 bases separated the two germline ends.

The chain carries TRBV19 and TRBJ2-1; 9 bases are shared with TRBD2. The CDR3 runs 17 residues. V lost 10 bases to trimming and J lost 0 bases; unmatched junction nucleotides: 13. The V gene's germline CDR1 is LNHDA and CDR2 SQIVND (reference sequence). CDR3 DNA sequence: TGTGCCACCCACTACCGTGGTAGCGGGAGCTCCTACAATGAGCAGTTCTTC. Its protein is CATHYRGSGSSYNEQFF.

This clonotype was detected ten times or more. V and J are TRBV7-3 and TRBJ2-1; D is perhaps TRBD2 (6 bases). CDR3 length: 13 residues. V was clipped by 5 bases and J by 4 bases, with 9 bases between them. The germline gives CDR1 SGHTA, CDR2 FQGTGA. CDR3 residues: CASSPDYYNEQFF. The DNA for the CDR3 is TGTGCCAGCAGCCCGGACTATTACAATGAGCAGTTCTTC.

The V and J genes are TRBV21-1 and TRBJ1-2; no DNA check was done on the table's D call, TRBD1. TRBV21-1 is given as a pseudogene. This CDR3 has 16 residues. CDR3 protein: CASRTTGTESNYGYTF. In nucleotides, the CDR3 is TGTGCCAGCCGGACGACCGGGACAGAATCTAACTATGGCTACACCTTC.

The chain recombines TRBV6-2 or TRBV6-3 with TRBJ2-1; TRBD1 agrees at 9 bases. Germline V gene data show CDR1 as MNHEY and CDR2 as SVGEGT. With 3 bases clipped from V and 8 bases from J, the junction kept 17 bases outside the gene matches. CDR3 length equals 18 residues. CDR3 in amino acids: CASSYTGQGKRRAYEQFF. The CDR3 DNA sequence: TGTGCCAGCAGTTATACGGGACAGGGAAAGAGAAGGGCTTATGAGCAGTTCTTC.

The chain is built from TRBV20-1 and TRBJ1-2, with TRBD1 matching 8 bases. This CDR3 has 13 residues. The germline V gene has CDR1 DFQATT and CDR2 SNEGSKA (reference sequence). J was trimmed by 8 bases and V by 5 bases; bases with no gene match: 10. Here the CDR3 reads CSAEKTGVDGYTF. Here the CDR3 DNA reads TGCAGTGCTGAAAAGACAGGGGTCGACGGCTACACCTTC.

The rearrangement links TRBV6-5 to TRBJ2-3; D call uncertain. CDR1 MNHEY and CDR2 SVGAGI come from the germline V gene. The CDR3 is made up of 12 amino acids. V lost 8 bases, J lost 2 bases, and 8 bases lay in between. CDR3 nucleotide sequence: TGTGCCAGCCGTTCCGTCACAGATACGCAGTATTTT. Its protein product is CASRSVTDTQYF.